A single T cell receptor beta chain is shown here with its context. The CDR3 length is 14 residues. In the original analysis: Reference gene primer amplification gave estimated nucleated cell counts. Libraries were prepared by immunoSEQ multiplex PCR; TCRdb keeps only in-frame clonotypes and omits some of them. The V and J calls and clone size were taken over from that table, and D and trimming were inferred from the DNA. The table includes about 270,000 clones, 80% to 90% detected once. This specimen belongs to a study of blood T cell repertoires in COVID-19. The participants were between roughly 18 and 100 years old and came from 24 US areas.

The sequence derives from a woman aged 18-29 years who had recovered from COVID-19. The rearrangement links TRBV21-1 to TRBJ2-7; TRBD2, the D gene given by the table, was not confirmed from the DNA. TRBV21-1 is a pseudogene segment. The material sequenced was PBMCs or T cells enriched from blood (not recorded which). The CDR3 sequence is CASSHLQVPDEQYF. Written as DNA, the CDR3 is TGTGCCAGCAGCCACCTGCAAGTCCCGGACGAGCAGTACTTC.